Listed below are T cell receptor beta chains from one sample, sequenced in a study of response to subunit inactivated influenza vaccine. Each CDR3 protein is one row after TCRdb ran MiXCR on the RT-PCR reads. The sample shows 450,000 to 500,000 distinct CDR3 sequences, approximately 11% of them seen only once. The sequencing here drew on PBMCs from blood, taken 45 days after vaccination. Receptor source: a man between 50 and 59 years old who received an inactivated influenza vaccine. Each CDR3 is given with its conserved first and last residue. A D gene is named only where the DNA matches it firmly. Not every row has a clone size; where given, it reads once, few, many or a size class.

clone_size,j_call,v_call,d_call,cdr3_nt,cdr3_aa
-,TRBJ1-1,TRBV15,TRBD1,TGTGCCACCAGCAGGGCACAGGGGGAGAACACTGAAGCTTTCTTT,CATSRAQGENTEAFF
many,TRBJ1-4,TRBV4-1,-,TGCGCCAGCAGCCAAGATCGGGGAAGGCAACTGTTTTTT,CASSQDRGRQLFF
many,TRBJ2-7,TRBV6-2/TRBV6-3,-,TGTGCCAGCAGTTACAACTTCGGTACCTATCTGACCTACGAGCAGTACTTC,CASSYNFGTYLTYEQYF
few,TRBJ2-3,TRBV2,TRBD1,TGTGCCAGCAGTCGGGGTATAGGACAGGGGGCAGATACGCAGTATTTT,CASSRGIGQGADTQYF
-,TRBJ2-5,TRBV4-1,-,TGCGCCAGCAGCCAAGACCCAGGAGGGACCGCGGCCAAGTACTTC,CASSQDPGGTAAKYF
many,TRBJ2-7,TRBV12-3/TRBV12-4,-,TGTGCCAGCAGCTCAACCTGGGACGGAAAGCAGTACTTC,CASSSTWDGKQYF
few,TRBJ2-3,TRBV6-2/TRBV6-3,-,TGTGCCAGCAGTTATTGGGGACCACCCACAGATACGCAGTATTTT,CASSYWGPPTDTQYF
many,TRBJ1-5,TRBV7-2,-,TGTGCCAGCAGCTTATCATCCGTGGTTTCAGGTCAGCCCCAGCATTTT,CASSLSSVVSGQPQHF
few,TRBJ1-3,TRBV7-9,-,TGTGCCAGCCAGGGTTCTGGAAACACCATATATTTT,CASQGSGNTIYF
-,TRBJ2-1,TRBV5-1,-,TGCGCCAGCACGGAGGCCGGGGCCTATGAGCAGTTCTTC,CASTEAGAYEQFF
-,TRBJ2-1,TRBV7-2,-,TGTGCCAGCAGCTTATCTTTCTGGGGGGATGAGCAGTTCTTC,CASSLSFWGDEQFF
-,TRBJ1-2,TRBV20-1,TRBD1,TGCAGTGCTAAACAGGGGGTTGGCTATGGCTACACCTTC,CSAKQGVGYGYTF
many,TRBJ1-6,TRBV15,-,TGTGCCACCAGGAATAACCAGGGGAGAAATTCACCCCTCCACTTT,CATRNNQGRNSPLHF
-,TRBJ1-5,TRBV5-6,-,TGTGCCAGCAGCTTGGCGGGGGCCGATCTCTATAGCAATCAGCCCCAGCATTTT,CASSLAGADLYSNQPQHF
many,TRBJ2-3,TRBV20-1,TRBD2,TGCAGTGCTACGTCTGGACTAGCGGGAGCCACAGATACGCAGTATTTT,CSATSGLAGATDTQYF
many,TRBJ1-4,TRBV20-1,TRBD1,TGCAGTGCTGGACAGGGGCTCAACCTAGGTGAAAAACTGTTTTTT,CSAGQGLNLGEKLFF
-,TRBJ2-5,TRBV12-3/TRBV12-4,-,TGTGCCAGCAGTCAAACAGGGTTAGAGACCCAGTACTTC,CASSQTGLETQYF
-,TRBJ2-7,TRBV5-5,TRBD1,TGTGCCAGCAGCCGAACAGGGGTCTACGAGCAGTACTTC,CASSRTGVYEQYF
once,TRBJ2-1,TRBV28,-,TGTGCCAGCAGCGGCGGCGACAGATACAATGAGCAGTTCTTC,CASSGGDRYNEQFF
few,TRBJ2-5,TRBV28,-,-,CASSTSGLALYETQYF
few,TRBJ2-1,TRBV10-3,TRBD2,TGTGCCATCAGCGGGACTAGTTATGGCAATGAGCAGTTCTTC,CAISGTSYGNEQFF
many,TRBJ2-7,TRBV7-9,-,TGTGCCAGCAGCTCCAGAAACACCCCTCACGAGCAGTACTTC,CASSSRNTPHEQYF
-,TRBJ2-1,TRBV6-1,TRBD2,TGTGCCAGCAGCTCCTTAGCGGGAGGGCCTTCGAGAGCGGAGTTCTTC,CASSSLAGGPSRAEFF
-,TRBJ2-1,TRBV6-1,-,TGTGCCAGCAGCGCCGGGGAATTTCACAATGAGCAGTTCTTC,CASSAGEFHNEQFF
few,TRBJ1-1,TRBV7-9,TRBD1,TGTGCCAGCAGCTTGGTTAGACAGGGGGCTGAAGCTTTCTTT,CASSLVRQGAEAFF
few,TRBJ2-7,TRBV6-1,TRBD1,TGTGCCAGCAGCATAGACAGGGGTTACGAGCAGTACTTC,CASSIDRGYEQYF
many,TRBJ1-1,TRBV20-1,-,TGCAGTGCTAGTACGGGTGGATGGGTGGGTGACACTGAAGCTTTCTTT,CSASTGGWVGDTEAFF
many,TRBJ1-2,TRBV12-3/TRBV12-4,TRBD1,TGTGCCAGCAGTTCCGGGACGACAGGGGGTAATGGCTACACCTTC,CASSSGTTGGNGYTF
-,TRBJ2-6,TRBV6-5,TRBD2,TGTGCCAGCAGTTACTTCCTGGGGGGGGACTCTGGGGCCAACGTCCTGACTTTC,CASSYFLGGDSGANVLTF
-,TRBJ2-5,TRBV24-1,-,TGTGCCACCAGTGATCCCGGGCGTGGTAGCTACGAGACCCAGTACTTC,CATSDPGRGSYETQYF
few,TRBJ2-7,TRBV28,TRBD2,TGTGCCAGCAGTTTAAGACTAGCGGGAGGTCTCAACGAGCAGTACTTC,CASSLRLAGGLNEQYF
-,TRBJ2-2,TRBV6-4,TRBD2,TGTGCCAGCAGTGACAGGCTAGCGGAAGGCGGGACCGGGGAGCTGTTTTTT,CASSDRLAEGGTGELFF
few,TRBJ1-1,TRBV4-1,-,TGCGCCAGCATGGTGGGCCAGGGTGGAACTGAAGCTTTCTTT,CASMVGQGGTEAFF
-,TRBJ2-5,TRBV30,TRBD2,TGTGCCTGGAAATCCGGGACTAGCGGGGGGGCGACCCAGTACTTC,CAWKSGTSGGATQYF
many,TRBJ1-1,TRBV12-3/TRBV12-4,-,TGTGCCAGCACCCTAGGGGGGCACCTGAACACTGAAGCTTTCTTT,CASTLGGHLNTEAFF
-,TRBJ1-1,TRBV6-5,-,TGTGCCAGCAGTTACTCAGGTCGGTGGGGGGTGAACACTGAAGCTTTCTTT,CASSYSGRWGVNTEAFF
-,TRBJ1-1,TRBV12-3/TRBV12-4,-,TGTGCCAGCAGCCCGGGACAAATGAACACTGAAGCTTTCTTT,CASSPGQMNTEAFF
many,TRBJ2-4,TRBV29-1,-,TGCAGCGTTGTGCCGGGCGGCGCCAAAAACATTCAGTACTTC,CSVVPGGAKNIQYF
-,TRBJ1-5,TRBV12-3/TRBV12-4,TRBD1,TGTGCCAGCAGTCCGGGGACAGGAGTGGGATATCAGCCCCAGCATTTT,CASSPGTGVGYQPQHF
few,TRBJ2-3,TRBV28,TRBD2,TGTGCCAGCAGCCCTACTAGCGCAGAAGATACGCAGTATTTT,CASSPTSAEDTQYF
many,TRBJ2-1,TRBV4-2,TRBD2,TGTGCCAGCAGCCCCGGGACTAACTCCTACAATGAGCAGTTCTTC,CASSPGTNSYNEQFF
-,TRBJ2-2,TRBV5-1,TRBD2,TGCGCCAGCAGCCCAGGTACTAGCGGTCTGAACACCGGGGAGCTGTTTTTT,CASSPGTSGLNTGELFF
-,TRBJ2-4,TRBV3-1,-,TGTGCCAGCAGCCGCAGGCGCGGGTCAAGGAACATTCAGTACTTC,CASSRRRGSRNIQYF
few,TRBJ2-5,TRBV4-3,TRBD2,TGCGCCAGCAGCCAAGGGTTTTTGCTAGCGGGAGGTGCAGAGACCCAGTACTTC,CASSQGFLLAGGAETQYF
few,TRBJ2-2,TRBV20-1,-,TGCAGTGCGAAGGGTGCCGGGGAGCTGTTTTTT,CSAKGAGELFF
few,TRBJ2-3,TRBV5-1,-,TGCGCCAGCGGCCGGGCCTTAACAGATACGCAGTATTTT,CASGRALTDTQYF
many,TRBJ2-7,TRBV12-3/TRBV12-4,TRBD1,TGTGCCAGCAGTCAGGACAGGGTAGGAGAGCAGTACTTC,CASSQDRVGEQYF
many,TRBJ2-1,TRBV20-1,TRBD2,TGCAGTGCTAGAGGAGTCGCGGCCCGGGGGGACAATGAGCAGTTCTTC,CSARGVAARGDNEQFF
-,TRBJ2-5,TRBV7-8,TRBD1,TGTGCCAGCAGCCCCAGCGGGACAGGGTGGTTGGGAGAGACCCAGTACTTC,CASSPSGTGWLGETQYF
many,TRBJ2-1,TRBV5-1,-,TGCGCCAGCAGCGGTGACAATGAGCAGTTCTTC,CASSGDNEQFF
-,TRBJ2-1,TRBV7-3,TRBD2,TGTGCCAGCAGCCCTGAACTAGCGGGAGGGCCCAATGAGCAGTTCTTC,CASSPELAGGPNEQFF
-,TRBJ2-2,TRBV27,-,TGTGCCAGCAGTTATGGGACCGGGACAGTGAACACCGGGGGGCTGTTTTTT,CASSYGTGTVNTGGLFF
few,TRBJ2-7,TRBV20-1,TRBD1,TGCAGTGCTTTAGTCCCCGGGACAGGGACATCTGAGCAGTACTTC,CSALVPGTGTSEQYF
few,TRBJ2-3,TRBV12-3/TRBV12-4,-,TGTGCCAGCAGTCGTATGCAAGGGGGAGATACGCAGTATTTT,CASSRMQGGDTQYF
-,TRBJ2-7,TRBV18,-,TGTGCCAGCTCACCGGGTGAGGGGGAGGTCTACGAGCAGTACTTC,CASSPGEGEVYEQYF
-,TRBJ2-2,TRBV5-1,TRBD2,TGCGCCAGCAGCCGGGGGACTAGCGGGCCCGGGGAGCTGTTTTTT,CASSRGTSGPGELFF